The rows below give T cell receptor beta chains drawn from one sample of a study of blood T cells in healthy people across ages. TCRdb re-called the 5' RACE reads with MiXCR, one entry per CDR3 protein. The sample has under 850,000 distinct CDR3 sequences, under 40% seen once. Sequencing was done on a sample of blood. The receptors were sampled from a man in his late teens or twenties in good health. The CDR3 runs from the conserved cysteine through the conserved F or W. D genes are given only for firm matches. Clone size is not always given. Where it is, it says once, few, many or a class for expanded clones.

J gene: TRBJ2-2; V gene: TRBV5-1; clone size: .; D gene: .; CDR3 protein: CASSSGNTGELFF; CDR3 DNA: TGCGCCAGCAGCTCAGGGAACACCGGGGAGCTGTTTTTT
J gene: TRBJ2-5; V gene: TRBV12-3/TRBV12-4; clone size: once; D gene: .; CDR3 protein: CASSFGRTGETQYF; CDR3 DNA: TGTGCCAGCAGCTTCGGAAGAACGGGAGAGACCCAGTACTTC
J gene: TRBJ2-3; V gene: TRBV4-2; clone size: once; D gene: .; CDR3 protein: CASTPTEGESTDTQYF; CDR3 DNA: TGTGCCAGCACCCCGACCGAGGGGGAGAGCACAGATACGCAGTATTTT
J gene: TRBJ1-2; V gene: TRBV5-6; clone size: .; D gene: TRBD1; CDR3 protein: CASSFPTGIFRGYTF; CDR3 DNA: TGTGCCAGCAGTTTCCCGACAGGGATCTTCCGTGGCTACACCTTC
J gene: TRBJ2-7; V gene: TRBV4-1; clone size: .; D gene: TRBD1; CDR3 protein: CASSQKGQGLYEQYF; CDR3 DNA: TGCGCCAGCAGCCAAAAGGGACAGGGGCTCTACGAGCAGTACTTC
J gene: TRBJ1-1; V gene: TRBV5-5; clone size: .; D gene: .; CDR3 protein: CASFLGSANTEAFF; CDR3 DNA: TGTGCCAGCTTCCTCGGTTCTGCGAACACTGAAGCTTTCTTT
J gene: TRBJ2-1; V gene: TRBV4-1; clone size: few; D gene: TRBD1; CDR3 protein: CASSRGLGGQGESYNEQFF; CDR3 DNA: TGCGCCAGCAGCCGGGGGCTCGGAGGACAGGGTGAATCCTACAATGAGCAGTTCTTC
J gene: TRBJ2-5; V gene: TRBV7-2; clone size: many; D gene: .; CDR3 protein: CASSYTGLAQETQYF; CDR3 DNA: TGTGCCAGCAGCTACACAGGGTTAGCCCAAGAGACCCAGTACTTC
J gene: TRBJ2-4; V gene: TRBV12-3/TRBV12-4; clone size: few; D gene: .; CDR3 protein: CASSPPVRALAKNIQYF; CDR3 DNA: TGTGCCAGCAGTCCGCCCGTGCGGGCCCTAGCCAAAAACATTCAGTACTTC
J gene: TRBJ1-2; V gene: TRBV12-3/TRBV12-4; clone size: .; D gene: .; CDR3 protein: CASSSDGYYGYTF; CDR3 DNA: TGTGCCAGCAGTTCGGACGGGTATTATGGCTACACCTTC
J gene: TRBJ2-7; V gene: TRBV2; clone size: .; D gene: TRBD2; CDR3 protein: CASPGLASYNEQYF; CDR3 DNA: TGTGCCAGCCCGGGACTAGCTTCCTACAATGAGCAGTACTTC
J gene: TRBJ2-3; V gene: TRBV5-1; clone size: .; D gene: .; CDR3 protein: CASSLGSRESDTQYF; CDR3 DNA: TGCGCCAGCAGCTTGGGGTCGAGGGAATCGGATACGCAGTATTTT
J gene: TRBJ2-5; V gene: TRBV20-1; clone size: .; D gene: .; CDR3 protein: CSARDGRAVYNEQYF; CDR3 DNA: TGCAGTGCTAGAGATGGCAGGGCAGTCTACAATGAGCAGTACTTC
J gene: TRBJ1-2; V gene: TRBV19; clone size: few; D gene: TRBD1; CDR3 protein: CASKGQKDGYTF; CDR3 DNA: TGTGCCAGTAAGGGACAGAAAGATGGCTACACCTTC
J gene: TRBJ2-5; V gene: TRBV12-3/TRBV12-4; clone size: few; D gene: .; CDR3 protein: CASSSGNDWTQYF; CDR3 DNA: TGTGCCAGCAGTTCCGGGAACGACTGGACCCAGTACTTC
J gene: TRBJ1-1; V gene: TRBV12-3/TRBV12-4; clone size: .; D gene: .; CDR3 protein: CASSPPGTATEAFF; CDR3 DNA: TGTGCCAGCAGCCCCCCGGGGACCGCCACTGAAGCTTTCTTT
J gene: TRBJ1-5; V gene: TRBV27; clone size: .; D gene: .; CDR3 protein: CASSPLGRGDNQPQHF; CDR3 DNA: TGTGCCAGCAGTCCTCTGGGGAGGGGAGACAATCAGCCCCAGCATTTT
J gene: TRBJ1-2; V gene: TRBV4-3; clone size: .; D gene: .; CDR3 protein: CASSQSLGGFDGYTF; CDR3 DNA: TGCGCCAGCAGCCAGTCTCTCGGAGGGTTCGATGGCTACACCTTC
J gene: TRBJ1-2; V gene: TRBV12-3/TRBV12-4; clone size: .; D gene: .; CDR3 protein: CASSLGRVYDGYTF; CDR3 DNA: TGTGCCAGCAGTTTAGGCAGGGTATATGATGGCTACACCTTC
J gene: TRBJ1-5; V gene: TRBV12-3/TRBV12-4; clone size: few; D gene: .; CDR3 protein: CASSPQVYSNQPQHF; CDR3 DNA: TGTGCCAGCAGCCCACAGGTCTATAGCAATCAGCCCCAGCATTTT
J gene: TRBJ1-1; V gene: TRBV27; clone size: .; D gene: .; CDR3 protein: CASRGGMGLRGTEAFF; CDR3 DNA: TGTGCCAGCCGGGGGGGCATGGGGCTTAGAGGCACTGAAGCTTTCTTT
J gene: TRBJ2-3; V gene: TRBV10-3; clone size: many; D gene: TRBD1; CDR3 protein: CAISESTRGRGLADTQYF; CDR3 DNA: TGTGCCATCAGTGAGTCGACTCGGGGCAGGGGGCTCGCAGATACGCAGTATTTT
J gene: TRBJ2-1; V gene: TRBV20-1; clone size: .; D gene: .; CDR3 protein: CSAFEGSGYNEQFF; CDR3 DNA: TGCAGTGCTTTCGAGGGCTCGGGATACAATGAGCAGTTCTTC
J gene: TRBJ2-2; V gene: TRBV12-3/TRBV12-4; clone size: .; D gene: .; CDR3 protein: CASSGDSGTGELFF; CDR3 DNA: TGTGCCAGCAGTGGGGACAGCGGGACCGGGGAGCTGTTTTTT
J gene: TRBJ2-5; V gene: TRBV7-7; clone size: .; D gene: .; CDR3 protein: CASSQSERDEQYF; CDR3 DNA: TGTGCTAGCAGCCAATCGGAGCGCGATGAGCAGTACTTC
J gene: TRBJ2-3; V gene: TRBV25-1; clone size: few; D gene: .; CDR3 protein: CASGSVGTDTQYF; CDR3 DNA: TGTGCCAGCGGCAGCGTGGGCACAGATACGCAGTATTTT
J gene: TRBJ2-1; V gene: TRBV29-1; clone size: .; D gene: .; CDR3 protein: CSVHRDEQFF; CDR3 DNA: TGCAGCGTTCACAGGGATGAGCAGTTCTTC
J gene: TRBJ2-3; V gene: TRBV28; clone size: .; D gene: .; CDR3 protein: CASSRNGPTDTQYF; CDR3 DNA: TGTGCCAGCAGTCGGAACGGGCCGACAGATACGCAGTATTTT
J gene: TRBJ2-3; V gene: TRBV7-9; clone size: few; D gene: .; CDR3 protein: CASSAQVSDTQYF; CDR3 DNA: TGTGCCAGCAGCGCGCAGGTTTCAGATACGCAGTATTTT
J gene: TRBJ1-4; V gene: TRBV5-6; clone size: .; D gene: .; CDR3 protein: CASSLTANSPFLDEKLFF; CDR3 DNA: TGTGCCAGCAGCCTCACGGCCAACAGTCCTTTTCTAGATGAAAAACTGTTTTTT
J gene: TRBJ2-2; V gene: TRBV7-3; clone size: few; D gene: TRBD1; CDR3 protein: CASSRDRGSTGELFF; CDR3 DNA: TGTGCCAGCAGCCGGGACAGGGGTTCGACCGGGGAGCTGTTTTTT
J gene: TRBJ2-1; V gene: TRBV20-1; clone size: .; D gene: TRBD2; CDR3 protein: CSASSVTSGRGDEQFF; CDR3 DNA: TGCAGTGCCAGTTCCGTAACTAGCGGGAGAGGGGATGAGCAGTTCTTC
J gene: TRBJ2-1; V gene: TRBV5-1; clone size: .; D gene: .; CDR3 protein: CASSHKGHSLEGEQFF; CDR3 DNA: TGCGCCAGCAGTCACAAGGGACACTCCCTCGAGGGTGAGCAGTTCTTC
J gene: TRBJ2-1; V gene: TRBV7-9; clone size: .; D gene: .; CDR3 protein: CASRPCGNEQFF; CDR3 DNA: TGTGCCAGCAGACCTTGCGGCAATGAGCAGTTCTTC
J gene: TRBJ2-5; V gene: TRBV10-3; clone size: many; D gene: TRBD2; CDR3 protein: CAISGSGDTQETQYF; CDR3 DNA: TGTGCCATCAGCGGTAGCGGGGATACCCAAGAGACCCAGTACTTC
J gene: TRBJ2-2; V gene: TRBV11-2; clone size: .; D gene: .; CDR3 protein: CASSLDLLVLGRELFF; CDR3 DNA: TGTGCCAGCAGCTTAGATCTTTTAGTTTTGGGCCGGGAGCTGTTTTTT
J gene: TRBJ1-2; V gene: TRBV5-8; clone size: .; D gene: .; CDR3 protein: CAGSLPGIIYGYTF; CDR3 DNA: TGTGCCGGCAGCTTGCCAGGAATCATCTATGGCTACACCTTC
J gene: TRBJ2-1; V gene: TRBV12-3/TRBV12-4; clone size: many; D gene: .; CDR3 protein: CASSSRVASYNEQFF; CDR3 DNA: TGTGCCAGCAGCTCTCGAGTGGCGTCCTACAATGAGCAGTTCTTC
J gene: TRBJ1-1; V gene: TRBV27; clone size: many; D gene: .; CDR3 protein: CASSLSGGYTEAFF; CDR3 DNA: TGTGCCAGCAGTCTCTCCGGCGGCTACACTGAAGCTTTCTTT
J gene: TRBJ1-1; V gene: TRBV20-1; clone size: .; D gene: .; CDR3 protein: CSLFGPNTEAFF; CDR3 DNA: TGCAGTCTATTTGGGCCGAACACTGAAGCTTTCTTT
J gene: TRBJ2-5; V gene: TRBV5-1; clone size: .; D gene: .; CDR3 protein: CASSFGSGSEQYF; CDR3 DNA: TGCGCCAGCAGCTTTGGTAGTGGGAGTGAGCAGTACTTC
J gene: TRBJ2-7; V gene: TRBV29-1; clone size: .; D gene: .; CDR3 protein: CSVEGRNYEQYF; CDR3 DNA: TGCAGCGTTGAAGGGCGGAACTACGAGCAGTACTTC
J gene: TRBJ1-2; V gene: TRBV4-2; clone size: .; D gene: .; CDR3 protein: CASSQERGDIANYGYTF; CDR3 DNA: TGTGCCAGCAGCCAAGAGAGGGGCGACATCGCCAACTATGGCTACACCTTC
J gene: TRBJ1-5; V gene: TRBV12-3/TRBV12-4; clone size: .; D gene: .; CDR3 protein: CASSRGTSNQPQHF; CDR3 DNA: TGTGCCAGCAGTAGGGGGACTAGCAATCAGCCCCAGCATTTT
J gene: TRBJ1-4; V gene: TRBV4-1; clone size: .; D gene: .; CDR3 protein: CASSHGIRLSTNEKLFF; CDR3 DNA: TGCGCCAGCAGCCACGGCATTAGGCTCTCAACTAATGAAAAACTGTTTTTT
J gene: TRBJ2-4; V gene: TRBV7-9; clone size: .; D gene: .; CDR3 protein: CASSFGGSYERYF; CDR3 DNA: TGTGCCAGCAGCTTTGGCGGATCCTACGAGCGGTACTTC
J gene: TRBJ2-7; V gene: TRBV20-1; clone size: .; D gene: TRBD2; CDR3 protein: CSAKEGGPTTQYF; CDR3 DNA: TGCAGTGCTAAAGAGGGAGGGCCTACCACCCAGTACTTC
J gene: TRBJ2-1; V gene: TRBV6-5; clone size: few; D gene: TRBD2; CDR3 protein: CASSYGSSGGLEQFF; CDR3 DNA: TGTGCCAGCAGTTACGGGTCTAGCGGGGGCCTTGAGCAGTTCTTC
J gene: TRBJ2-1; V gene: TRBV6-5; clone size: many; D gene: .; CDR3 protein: CASSYGQRAYNEQFF; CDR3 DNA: TGTGCCAGCAGTTACGGGCAGAGGGCCTACAATGAGCAGTTCTTC
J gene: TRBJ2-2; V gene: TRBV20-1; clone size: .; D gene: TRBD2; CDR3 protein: CSAILAGGLTGELFF; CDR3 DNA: TGCAGTGCCATACTAGCGGGGGGGCTAACCGGGGAGCTGTTTTTT
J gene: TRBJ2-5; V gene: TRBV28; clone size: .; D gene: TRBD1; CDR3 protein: CASSFGTGPQETQYF; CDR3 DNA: TGTGCCAGCAGTTTCGGGACAGGACCCCAAGAGACCCAGTACTTC
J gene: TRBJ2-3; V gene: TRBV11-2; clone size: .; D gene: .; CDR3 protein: CASSLGEDPSTDTQYF; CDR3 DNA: TGTGCCAGCAGCCTGGGGGAGGATCCTAGCACAGATACGCAGTATTTT
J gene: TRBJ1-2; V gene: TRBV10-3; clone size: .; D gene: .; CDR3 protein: CAISESTVYGYIF; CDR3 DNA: TGTGCCATCAGTGAGTCGACGGTCTATGGCTACATCTTC
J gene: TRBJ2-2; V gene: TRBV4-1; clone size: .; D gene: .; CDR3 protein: CASSQEGGNTGELFF; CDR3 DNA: TGCGCCAGCAGCCAAGAGGGGGGGAACACCGGGGAGCTGTTTTTT
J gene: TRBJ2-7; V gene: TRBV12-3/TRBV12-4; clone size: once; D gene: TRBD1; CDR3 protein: CASRRTGGEQYF; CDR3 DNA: TGTGCCAGCAGGAGGACAGGGGGTGAGCAGTACTTC
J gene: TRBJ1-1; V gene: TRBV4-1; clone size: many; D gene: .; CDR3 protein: CASSRSVGTEAFF; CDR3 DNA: TGCGCCAGCAGCCGTTCGGTGGGCACTGAAGCTTTCTTT
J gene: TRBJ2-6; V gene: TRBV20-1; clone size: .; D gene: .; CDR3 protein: CSARGGLYGANVLTF; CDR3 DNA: TGCAGTGCTAGGGGGGGCCTGTATGGGGCCAACGTCCTGACTTTC